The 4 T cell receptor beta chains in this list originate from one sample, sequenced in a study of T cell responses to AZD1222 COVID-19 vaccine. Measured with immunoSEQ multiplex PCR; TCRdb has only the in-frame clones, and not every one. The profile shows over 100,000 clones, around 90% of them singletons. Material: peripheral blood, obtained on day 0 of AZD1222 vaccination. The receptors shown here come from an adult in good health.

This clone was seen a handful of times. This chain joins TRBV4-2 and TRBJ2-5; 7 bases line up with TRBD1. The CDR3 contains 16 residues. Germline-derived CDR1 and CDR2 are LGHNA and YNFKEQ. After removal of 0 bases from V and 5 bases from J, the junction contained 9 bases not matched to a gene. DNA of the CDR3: TGTGCCAGCAGCCAAGATGGGGACAGTTGGGGGGAGACCCAGTACTTC. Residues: CASSQDGDSWGETQYF.

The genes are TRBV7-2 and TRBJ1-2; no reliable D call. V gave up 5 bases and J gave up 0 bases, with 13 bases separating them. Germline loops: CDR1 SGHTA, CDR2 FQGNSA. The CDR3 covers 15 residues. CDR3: CASSPVVGTNYGYTF. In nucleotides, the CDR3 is TGTGCCAGCAGCCCCGTGGTGGGGACTAACTATGGCTACACCTTC.

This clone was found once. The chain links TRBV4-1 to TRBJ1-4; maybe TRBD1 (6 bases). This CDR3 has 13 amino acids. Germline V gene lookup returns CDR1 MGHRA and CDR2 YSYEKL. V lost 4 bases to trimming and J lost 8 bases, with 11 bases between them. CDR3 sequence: CASSPLRGEKLFF. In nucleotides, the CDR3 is TGCGCCAGCAGCCCACTAAGGGGGGAAAAACTGTTTTTT.

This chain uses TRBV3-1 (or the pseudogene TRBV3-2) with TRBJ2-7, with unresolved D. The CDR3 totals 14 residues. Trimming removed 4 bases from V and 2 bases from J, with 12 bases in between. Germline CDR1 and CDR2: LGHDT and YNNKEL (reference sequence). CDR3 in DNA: TGTGCCAGCAGCCGGATAAGGAAAGCCTACGAGCAGTACTTC. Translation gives CASSRIRKAYEQYF.